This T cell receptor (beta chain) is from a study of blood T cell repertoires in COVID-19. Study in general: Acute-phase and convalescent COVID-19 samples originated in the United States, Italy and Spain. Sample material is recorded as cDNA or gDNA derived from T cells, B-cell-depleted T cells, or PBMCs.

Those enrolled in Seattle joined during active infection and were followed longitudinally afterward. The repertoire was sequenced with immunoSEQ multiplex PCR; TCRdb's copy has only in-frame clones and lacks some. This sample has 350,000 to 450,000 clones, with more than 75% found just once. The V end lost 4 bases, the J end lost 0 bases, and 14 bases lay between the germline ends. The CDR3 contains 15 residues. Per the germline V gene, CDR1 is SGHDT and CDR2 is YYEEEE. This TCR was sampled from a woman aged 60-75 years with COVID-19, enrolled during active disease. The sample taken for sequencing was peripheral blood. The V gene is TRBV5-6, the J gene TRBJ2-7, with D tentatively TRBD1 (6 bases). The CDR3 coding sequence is TGTGCCAGCAGCCCACCAGGGGAACACTCCTACGAGCAGTACTTC. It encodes CASSPPGEHSYEQYF.